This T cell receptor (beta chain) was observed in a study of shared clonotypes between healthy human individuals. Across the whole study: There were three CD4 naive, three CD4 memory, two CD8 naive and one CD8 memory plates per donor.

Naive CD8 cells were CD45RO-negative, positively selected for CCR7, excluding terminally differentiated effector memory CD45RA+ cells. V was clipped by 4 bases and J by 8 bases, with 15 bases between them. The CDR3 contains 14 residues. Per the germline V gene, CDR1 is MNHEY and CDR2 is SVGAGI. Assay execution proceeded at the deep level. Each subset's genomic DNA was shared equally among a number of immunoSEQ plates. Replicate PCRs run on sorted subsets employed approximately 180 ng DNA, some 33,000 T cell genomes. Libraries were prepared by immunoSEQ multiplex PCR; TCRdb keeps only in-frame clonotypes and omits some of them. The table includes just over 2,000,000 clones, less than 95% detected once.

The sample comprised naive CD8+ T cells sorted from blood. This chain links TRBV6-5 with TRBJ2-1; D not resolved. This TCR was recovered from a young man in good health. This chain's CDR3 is CASSLTVVGYEQFF. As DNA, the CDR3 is TGTGCCAGCAGTTTAACCGTAGTGGGGTATGAGCAGTTCTTC.